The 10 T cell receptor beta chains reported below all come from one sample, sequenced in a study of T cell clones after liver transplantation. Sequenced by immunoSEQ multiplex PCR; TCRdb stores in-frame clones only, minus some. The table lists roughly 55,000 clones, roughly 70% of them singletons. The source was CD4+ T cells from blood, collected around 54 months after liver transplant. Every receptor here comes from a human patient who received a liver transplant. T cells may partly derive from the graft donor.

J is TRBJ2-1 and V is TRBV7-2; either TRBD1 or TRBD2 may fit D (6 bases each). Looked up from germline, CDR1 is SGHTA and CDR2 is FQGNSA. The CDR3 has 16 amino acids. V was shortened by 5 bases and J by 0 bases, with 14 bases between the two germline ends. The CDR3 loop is CASSHRRGASYNEQFF. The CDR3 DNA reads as TGTGCCAGCAGCCACCGAAGGGGGGCCTCCTACAATGAGCAGTTCTTC.

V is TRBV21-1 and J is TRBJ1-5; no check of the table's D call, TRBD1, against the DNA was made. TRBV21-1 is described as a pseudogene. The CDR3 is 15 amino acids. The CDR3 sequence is CASSKKKGLRQPQHF. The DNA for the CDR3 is TGTGCCAGCAGCAAAAAGAAGGGGCTCCGGCAGCCCCAGCATTTT.

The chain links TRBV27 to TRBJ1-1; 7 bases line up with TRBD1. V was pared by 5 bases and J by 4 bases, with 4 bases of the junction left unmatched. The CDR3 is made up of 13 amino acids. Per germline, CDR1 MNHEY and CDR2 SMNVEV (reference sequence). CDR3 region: CASSLRDSTEAFF. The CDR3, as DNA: TGTGCCAGCAGTCTCCGGGACAGCACTGAAGCTTTCTTT.

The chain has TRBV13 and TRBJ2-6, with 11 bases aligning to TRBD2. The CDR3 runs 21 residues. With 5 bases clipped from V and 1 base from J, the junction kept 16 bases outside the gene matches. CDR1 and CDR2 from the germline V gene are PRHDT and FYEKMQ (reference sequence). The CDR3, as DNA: TGTGCCAGCAGCGAGGCCCTGACTAGCGGGGCCCCTGGGTCTGGGGCCAACGTCCTGACTTTC. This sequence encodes CASSEALTSGAPGSGANVLTF.

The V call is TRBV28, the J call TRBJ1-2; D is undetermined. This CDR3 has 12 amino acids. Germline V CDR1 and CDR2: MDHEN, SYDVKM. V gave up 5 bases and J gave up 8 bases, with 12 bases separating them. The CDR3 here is CASSRAWVGYTF. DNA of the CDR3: TGTGCCAGCAGTCGAGCATGGGTCGGCTACACCTTC.

Here the CDR3 DNA reads TGTGCCAGCAGCGGGGGGCTGGAGAGCAATCAGCCCCAGCATTTT. Its protein product is CASSGGLESNQPQHF. V usage is TRBV9 and J usage is TRBJ1-5; possible D gene TRBD1, 6 bases. Trimming shortened V by 3 bases and J by 1 base, and 11 bases separated the two germline ends. This CDR3 region has 15 residues. Germline V lookup: CDR1 SGDLS, CDR2 YYNGEE. Together with reference TRBV9 and TRBJ1-5, the CDR3 gives the full variable domain: DSGVTQTPKHLITATGQRVTLRCSPRSGDLSVYWYQQSLDQGLQFLIQYYNGEERAKGNILERFSAQQFPDLHSELNLSSLELGDSALYFCASSGGLESNQPQHFGDGTRLSIL.

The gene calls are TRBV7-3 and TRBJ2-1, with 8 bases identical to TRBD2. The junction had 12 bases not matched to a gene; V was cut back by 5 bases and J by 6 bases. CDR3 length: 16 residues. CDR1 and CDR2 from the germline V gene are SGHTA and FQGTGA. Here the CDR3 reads CASSLTMPGGGNEQFF. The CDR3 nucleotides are TGTGCCAGCAGCCTGACTATGCCCGGGGGGGGCAATGAGCAGTTCTTC.

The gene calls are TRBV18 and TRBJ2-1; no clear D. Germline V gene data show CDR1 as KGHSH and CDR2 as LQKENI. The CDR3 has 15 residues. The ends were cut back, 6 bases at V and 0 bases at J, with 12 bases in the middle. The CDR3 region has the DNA TGTGCCAGCTCCCCATCGGGCAGCTCCTACAATGAGCAGTTCTTC. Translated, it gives CASSPSGSSYNEQFF.

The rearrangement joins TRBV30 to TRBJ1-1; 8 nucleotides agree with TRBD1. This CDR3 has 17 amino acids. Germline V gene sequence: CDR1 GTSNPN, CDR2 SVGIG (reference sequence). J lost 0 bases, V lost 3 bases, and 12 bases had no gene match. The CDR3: CAWRMDRVKVVNTEAFF. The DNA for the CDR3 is TGTGCCTGGAGGATGGACAGGGTTAAAGTAGTGAACACTGAAGCTTTCTTT.

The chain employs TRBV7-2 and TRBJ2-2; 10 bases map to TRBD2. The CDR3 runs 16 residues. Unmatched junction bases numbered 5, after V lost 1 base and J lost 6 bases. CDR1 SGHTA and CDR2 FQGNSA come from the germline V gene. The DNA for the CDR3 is TGTGCCAGCAGCTTAGGTCTAGCGGGGGACCCCGGGGAGCTGTTTTTT. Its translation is CASSLGLAGDPGELFF.